The rows below give T cell receptor beta chains drawn from one sample of a study of cytotoxic CD8 clonotypes in ibrutinib-treated CLL. The method was immunoSEQ multiplex PCR; TCRdb's version includes in-frame clones alone and lacks a portion of them. The sample holds about 270,000 clones, approximately 76% seen once. The sample here was PBMCs, taken at disease progression, from a patient treated with ibrutinib. The receptors originated from a human donor with chronic lymphocytic leukemia. CDR3s include the opening cysteine and the closing phenylalanine or tryptophan. Fields, in order: CDR3 length, V gene, J gene, clone size, D gene, CDR3 DNA, CDR3 protein. The D gene is left open where the match is weak. Clone size is shown for a subset of rows, as once, few, many or a class of expanded clone.

len: 14; v_gene: TRBV18; j_gene: TRBJ2-7; abundance: -; d_gene: -; CDR3nt: TGTGCCAGCTCACCGTTGGGGGCAGGAGGCGAGCAGTACTTC; CDR3aa: CASSPLGAGGEQYF
len: 16; v_gene: TRBV9; j_gene: TRBJ1-1; abundance: -; d_gene: -; CDR3nt: TGTGCCAGCAGCGTAGAGGTGGGGCTCATGAACACTGAAGCTTTCTTT; CDR3aa: CASSVEVGLMNTEAFF
len: 15; v_gene: TRBV2; j_gene: TRBJ1-5; abundance: -; d_gene: TRBD1; CDR3nt: TGTGCCAGCAGTGAAGCCGAGGGGGCGTATCAGCCCCAGCATTTT; CDR3aa: CASSEAEGAYQPQHF
len: 16; v_gene: TRBV11-2; j_gene: TRBJ2-3; abundance: -; d_gene: -; CDR3nt: TGTGCCAGCAGCTTAGTTGTCGGGACTGTTCTTCATACGCAGTATTTT; CDR3aa: CASSLVVGTVLHTQYF
len: 14; v_gene: TRBV6-5; j_gene: TRBJ2-7; abundance: -; d_gene: -; CDR3nt: TGTGCCAGCAGTTGGGCGCAGGGAAAGTACGAGCAGTACTTC; CDR3aa: CASSWAQGKYEQYF
len: 13; v_gene: TRBV28; j_gene: TRBJ2-7; abundance: -; d_gene: -; CDR3nt: TGTGCCAGCAGTCCCCCGGCGGGGTACGAGCAGTACTTC; CDR3aa: CASSPPAGYEQYF
len: 16; v_gene: TRBV4-1; j_gene: TRBJ2-7; abundance: -; d_gene: -; CDR3nt: TGCGCCAGCAGCCAAGATCCCCCACCTGGCCCCTACGAGCAGTACTTC; CDR3aa: CASSQDPPPGPYEQYF
len: 13; v_gene: TRBV29-1; j_gene: TRBJ2-2; abundance: -; d_gene: -; CDR3nt: TGCAGCGTTGTTGGGACAAACACCGGGGAGCTGTTTTTT; CDR3aa: CSVVGTNTGELFF
len: 14; v_gene: TRBV18; j_gene: TRBJ2-5; abundance: -; d_gene: -; CDR3nt: TGTGCCAGCTCACCAGAGGTTAAAGGTGGGACCCAGTACTTC; CDR3aa: CASSPEVKGGTQYF
len: 12; v_gene: TRBV19; j_gene: TRBJ2-3; abundance: -; d_gene: -; CDR3nt: TGTGCCAGTAGTATAGACAGCGATACGCAGTATTTT; CDR3aa: CASSIDSDTQYF
len: 14; v_gene: TRBV10-3; j_gene: TRBJ2-7; abundance: -; d_gene: -; CDR3nt: TGTGCCATCAGTGTTCCGGGACCTTCGAGCGAGCAGTACTTC; CDR3aa: CAISVPGPSSEQYF
len: 14; v_gene: TRBV7-2; j_gene: TRBJ1-4; abundance: -; d_gene: -; CDR3nt: TGTGCCAGCAGCTTAGGAGGGGGGGTTGAGGGACTGTTTTTT; CDR3aa: CASSLGGGVEGLFF
len: 13; v_gene: TRBV28; j_gene: TRBJ1-2; abundance: -; d_gene: -; CDR3nt: TGTGCCAGCAGTTTTTGGGCAGACGATGGCTACACCTTC; CDR3aa: CASSFWADDGYTF
len: 15; v_gene: TRBV19; j_gene: TRBJ1-1; abundance: -; d_gene: -; CDR3nt: TGTGCCAGTAGTATCTCGGGCAGGAGTAACACTGAAGCTTTCTTT; CDR3aa: CASSISGRSNTEAFF
len: 14; v_gene: TRBV6-1; j_gene: TRBJ2-5; abundance: -; d_gene: -; CDR3nt: TGTGCCAGCTTAAAGGAGCGGGTACAAGAGACCCAGTACTTC; CDR3aa: CASLKERVQETQYF
len: 14; v_gene: TRBV6-5; j_gene: TRBJ2-7; abundance: -; d_gene: TRBD1; CDR3nt: TGTGCCAGCAGACGGGGACAGGGATCCTACGAGCGGTACTTC; CDR3aa: CASRRGQGSYERYF
len: 14; v_gene: TRBV6-5; j_gene: TRBJ1-2; abundance: -; d_gene: TRBD1; CDR3nt: TGTGCCAGCAGAACGACAGGGCACCCCTATGGCTACACCTTC; CDR3aa: CASRTTGHPYGYTF
len: 14; v_gene: TRBV5-8; j_gene: TRBJ2-7; abundance: -; d_gene: -; CDR3nt: TGTGCCAGCAGCTCCCGGGACAACGATGGGGAGCAGTACTTC; CDR3aa: CASSSRDNDGEQYF
len: 16; v_gene: TRBV9; j_gene: TRBJ2-3; abundance: -; d_gene: TRBD1; CDR3nt: TGTGCCAGCAGCGTAAGGATGGACAGGGGACCAGATACGCAGTATTTT; CDR3aa: CASSVRMDRGPDTQYF
len: 16; v_gene: TRBV19; j_gene: TRBJ1-2; abundance: -; d_gene: TRBD1; CDR3nt: TGTGCCAGTAGTTCCCACAGGGGGTATCATGCTTATGGCTACACCTTC; CDR3aa: CASSSHRGYHAYGYTF
len: 17; v_gene: TRBV18; j_gene: TRBJ2-7; abundance: -; d_gene: TRBD1; CDR3nt: TGTGCCAGCTCACCACCGCGGGAAAGGGACAGGGCCTACGAGCAGTACTTC; CDR3aa: CASSPPRERDRAYEQYF
len: 12; v_gene: TRBV29-1; j_gene: TRBJ2-7; abundance: -; d_gene: -; CDR3nt: TGCAGCGGCGGATTCAACGCCTACGAGCAGTACTTC; CDR3aa: CSGGFNAYEQYF
len: 14; v_gene: TRBV6-1; j_gene: TRBJ2-5; abundance: -; d_gene: TRBD1; CDR3nt: TGTGCCAGCAGCTATGACAGGGGGAAAGAGACCCAGTACTTC; CDR3aa: CASSYDRGKETQYF
len: 14; v_gene: TRBV5-5; j_gene: TRBJ2-7; abundance: -; d_gene: TRBD1; CDR3nt: TGTGCCAGCAGCCGAGGGACAGTCCTCTACGAGCAGTACTTC; CDR3aa: CASSRGTVLYEQYF
len: 16; v_gene: TRBV10-2; j_gene: TRBJ2-1; abundance: -; d_gene: TRBD2; CDR3nt: TGCGCCAGCACCATAACCCCGCTAGCGGGAGTCTATGAGCAGTTCTTC; CDR3aa: CASTITPLAGVYEQFF
len: 13; v_gene: TRBV29-1; j_gene: TRBJ2-2; abundance: -; d_gene: -; CDR3nt: TGCAGCTACCAAGGGGAGAACACCGGGGAGCTGTTTTTT; CDR3aa: CSYQGENTGELFF
len: 16; v_gene: TRBV6-5; j_gene: TRBJ2-3; abundance: -; d_gene: TRBD2; CDR3nt: TGTGCCAGCAGTTACGGGGGGGGAGGGAGCACAGATACGCAGTATTTT; CDR3aa: CASSYGGGGSTDTQYF
len: 16; v_gene: TRBV29-1; j_gene: TRBJ2-5; abundance: -; d_gene: TRBD1; CDR3nt: TGCAGCGTTGACCCGGGACAGGGATTTGTGCAAGAGACCCAGTACTTC; CDR3aa: CSVDPGQGFVQETQYF
len: 14; v_gene: TRBV10-3; j_gene: TRBJ1-1; abundance: -; d_gene: -; CDR3nt: TGTGCCATCAGTGAGTGGGGGTTAGACACTGAAGCTTTCTTT; CDR3aa: CAISEWGLDTEAFF
len: 16; v_gene: TRBV4-1; j_gene: TRBJ2-1; abundance: -; d_gene: TRBD2; CDR3nt: TGCGCCAGCAGCCAAGTCGGGACTACCTCCTACAATGAGCAGTTCTTC; CDR3aa: CASSQVGTTSYNEQFF
len: 13; v_gene: TRBV6-5; j_gene: TRBJ1-4; abundance: few; d_gene: -; CDR3nt: TGTGCCAGCAGTCCCGGGAGGGATGAAAAACTGTTTTTT; CDR3aa: CASSPGRDEKLFF
len: 17; v_gene: TRBV18; j_gene: TRBJ1-5; abundance: -; d_gene: -; CDR3nt: TGTGCCAGCTCACCACTCGGAGAAATTTATAGCAATCAGCCCCAGCATTTT; CDR3aa: CASSPLGEIYSNQPQHF